These 12 T cell receptor beta chains were sequenced from one sample in a study of control samples from healthy donors and cancer patients. Produced via immunoSEQ multiplex PCR; TCRdb's table is partial and in-frame only. This sample yields about 100,000 clones, of which more than 80% are seen a single time; approximately 7.9% belongs to the top ten. The sample consisted of blood. The receptors were sampled from a man aged 18-30 years in good health.

This chain links TRBV7-2 with TRBJ1-6; D may be TRBD1 (6 bases). This CDR3 is 19 amino acids long. V dropped 5 bases and J dropped 7 bases, with 27 bases sitting between them. The germline gives CDR1 SGHTA, CDR2 FQGNSA. The CDR3 sequence: CASSPSSGVVQGWNSPLHF. The DNA of the CDR3 is TGTGCCAGCAGCCCCTCATCGGGGGTGGTACAGGGTTGGAATTCACCCCTCCACTTT.

CDR3 nucleotide sequence: TGTGCCAGCAGCGCCACTAGCGACTCCTCCTACGAGCAGTACTTC. Translation: CASSATSDSSYEQYF. This chain uses TRBV9 with TRBJ2-7, with TRBD2 matching over 7 bases. The CDR3 is made up of 15 amino acids. V gave up 3 bases and J gave up 0 bases; unmatched junction bases: 6. The germline CDR1 and CDR2 sequences are SGDLS and YYNGEE.

The chain couples TRBV30 to TRBJ1-2, with D perhaps TRBD1 (5 bases). Per germline, CDR1 GTSNPN and CDR2 SVGIG (reference sequence). V was trimmed by 2 bases and J by 7 bases, leaving 11 bases between them. The CDR3 contains 12 residues. CDR3 sequence: CAWSSGFGGYTF. CDR3 bases: TGTGCCTGGAGTTCAGGGTTTGGTGGCTACACCTTC.

V gene TRBV14 combines with J gene TRBJ1-2; D gene ambiguous. Germline CDR1 reads SGHDN; CDR2 reads FVKESK. Trimming pared 4 bases from V and 2 bases from J, leaving 5 bases between. The CDR3 consists of 12 residues. The CDR3 loop reads CASSPANYGYTF. CDR3 DNA: TGTGCCAGCAGCCCTGCAAACTATGGCTACACCTTC.

This chain links TRBV4-1 with TRBJ1-1; 9 bases map to TRBD1. This CDR3 has 14 residues. V shed 3 bases and J 7 bases; nucleotides not matched to a gene: 6. Germline CDR1 MGHRA, CDR2 YSYEKL. Here the CDR3 reads CASSQGQGGREAFF. CDR3 nucleotide sequence: TGCGCCAGCAGCCAGGGACAGGGAGGGCGTGAAGCTTTCTTT.

The V gene is TRBV19, the J gene TRBJ1-6, with 8 bases that match TRBD1. V was pared by 6 bases and J by 10 bases, with 8 bases of the junction left unmatched. CDR1 is LNHDA, CDR2 SQIVND, per germline (reference sequence). This CDR3 is 14 amino acids long. The CDR3 region is CASSTQGDGSPLHF. CDR3 sequence (DNA): TGTGCCAGTAGCACACAGGGGGATGGATCACCCCTCCACTTT.

This chain uses TRBV6-4 with TRBJ2-1; 9 bases fit TRBD2. The CDR3 contains 15 residues. The J segment lost 8 bases and the V segment lost 0 bases, leaving 5 bases of the junction unmatched. Per germline, CDR1 MRHNA and CDR2 SNTAGT. Written as DNA, the CDR3 is TGTGCCAGCAGTGACTCTAGCGGGAGAGGCGATGAGCAGTTCTTC. Translated, it gives CASSDSSGRGDEQFF.

This chain links TRBV5-5 with TRBJ2-1; the match to TRBD2 covers 12 bases. Trimming cost V 2 bases and J 0 bases; bases outside gene matches: 12. The CDR3 has 20 amino acids. CDR1 SGHKS and CDR2 YYEKEE come from the germline V gene (reference sequence). CDR3 residues: CASSLRLAGVVFSSYNEQFF. In DNA form, the CDR3 reads TGTGCCAGCAGCTTAAGACTAGCGGGAGTGGTCTTTAGCTCCTACAATGAGCAGTTCTTC.

The CDR3 protein is CASSPDTGADTEAFF. The CDR3 DNA reads as TGTGCCAGTAGTCCCGACACGGGGGCTGACACTGAAGCTTTCTTT. The J gene is TRBJ1-1, the V gene TRBV19, with D possibly being TRBD1 (6 bases). The ends were cut back, 5 bases at V and 3 bases at J, with 16 bases in the middle. CDR1 is LNHDA and CDR2 is SQIVND in the germline V gene (reference sequence). This CDR3 comprises 15 residues.

The chain is built from TRBV6-5 and TRBJ1-5; D is undetermined. Trimming removed 0 bases from V and 3 bases from J, with 6 bases in between. CDR1 is MNHEY and CDR2 is SVGAGI in the germline V gene. The CDR3 length is 14 residues. The CDR3 loop reads CASSYSSLNQPQHF. The CDR3 nucleotides read TGTGCCAGCAGTTACTCAAGTCTCAATCAGCCCCAGCATTTT.

This clone turned up a few times. The gene calls are TRBV29-1 and TRBJ2-1; no reliable D call. Trimming stripped 3 bases from V and 6 bases from J, with 18 bases between. Germline-derived CDR1 and CDR2 are SQVTM and ANQGSEA. CDR3 size: 15 residues. The CDR3 here is CSVDLWEPTSNEQFF. In DNA form, the CDR3 reads TGCAGCGTTGATCTCTGGGAACCTACGAGCAATGAGCAGTTCTTC.

V usage is TRBV9 and J usage is TRBJ2-1, with 9 bases matching TRBD2. This CDR3 contains 17 residues. With 6 bases clipped from V and 8 bases from J, the junction kept 18 bases outside the gene matches. The germline CDR1 and CDR2 sequences are SGDLS and YYNGEE. CDR3 coding DNA: TGTGCCAGCAACCCACAAGGCAACGCGGGAGGGCTATATGAGCAGTTCTTC. Translating it yields CASNPQGNAGGLYEQFF.